This TCR beta chain emerged from a study of blood T cell repertoires in COVID-19. Enrolled through a virtual design, the participants were between 18 and 89 years of age and came from under 30 US areas. The germline V gene encodes CDR1 MGHRA and CDR2 YSYEKL. Trimming removed 4 bases at V and 4 bases at J, with 16 bases between. The CDR3 length is 15 residues. Sequencing used immunoSEQ multiplex PCR; TCRdb keeps in-frame clones, though not all of them. This table has 270,000 or so clones, 80% to 90% appearing once. The sequenced sample consisted of PBMCs or T cells enriched from blood (not recorded which). The chain links TRBV4-1 to TRBJ1-2; D is perhaps TRBD1 (6 bases). The clonotype comes from a woman between 45 and 65 years old who had been exposed to COVID-19. As DNA, the CDR3 is TGCGCCAGCAGCCCGCATGGGGGCGACGGCTATGGCTACACCTTC. Translated, it gives CASSPHGGDGYGYTF.